These 20 T cell receptor beta chains share one sample of origin, sequenced in a study of control samples from healthy donors and cancer patients. Assay: immunoSEQ multiplex PCR; the TCRdb copy retains only in-frame clones and omits some. This sample has about 110,000 clones; roughly 89% occur once, and the top ten carry roughly a sixth. Sequencing was carried out using blood. Every receptor here comes from a woman between 45 and 60 years old in good health.

The chain's CDR3 is CASSYRRTGNGNTIYF. CDR3 bases: TGTGCCAGCAGTTACCGTCGGACAGGGAATGGAAACACCATATATTTT. The chain uses TRBV6-5 and TRBJ1-3; TRBD1 agrees at 8 bases. The trim removed 2 bases at V and 3 bases at J, leaving 6 bases unmatched. Looked up from germline, CDR1 is MNHEY and CDR2 is SVGAGI. The CDR3 totals 16 residues.

This clone was detected only once. This chain uses TRBV9 with TRBJ2-1; D gene ambiguous. Germline-derived CDR1 and CDR2 are SGDLS and YYNGEE. The CDR3 has 11 residues. Trimming removed 0 bases from V and 8 bases from J, with 3 bases in between. CDR3 sequence: CASSVGDEQFF. CDR3 DNA: TGTGCCAGCAGCGTAGGGGATGAGCAGTTCTTC.

The chain joins TRBV11-3 to TRBJ2-3; 11 bases align to TRBD1. Per the germline V gene, CDR1 is SGHNT and CDR2 is YENEEA. This CDR3 is built from 19 residues. V was pared by 5 bases and J by 0 bases, with 13 bases of the junction left unmatched. The chain's CDR3 is CASSPSWDRGRTSTDTQYF. The CDR3 DNA reads as TGTGCCAGCAGCCCTAGTTGGGACAGGGGGAGAACTAGCACAGATACGCAGTATTTT.

There are a few counts of this clone. The V and J genes are TRBV7-2 and TRBJ1-1; possibly TRBD1 for D (6 bases). V was cut by 7 bases and J by 1 base, with 19 bases left in between. Germline V gene sequence: CDR1 SGHTA, CDR2 FQGNSA. The CDR3 sequence is 16 residues long. Written as DNA, the CDR3 is TGTGCCAGCAACAGGGTCAGGGGTCCCCAGAACACTGAAGCTTTCTTT. This sequence encodes CASNRVRGPQNTEAFF.

The rearrangement joins TRBV18 to TRBJ1-3, with a possible D match to TRBD1 (6 bases). The CDR3 length is 17 residues. V lost 3 bases, J lost 4 bases, and 19 bases lay in between. Germline CDR1 and CDR2: KGHSH and LQKENI. The CDR3 is CASSPEPYRAVGNTIYF. As DNA, the CDR3 is TGTGCCAGCTCACCGGAACCCTACAGGGCTGTCGGAAACACCATATATTTT.

This clone has a single count. The chain couples TRBV4-1 to TRBJ2-1; D remains ambiguous. In germline, CDR1 is MGHRA, CDR2 YSYEKL. The V and J ends lost 4 bases and 0 bases respectively, with 16 bases between them. CDR3 length equals 17 residues. The CDR3 sequence: CASSPQFGPSSYNEQFF. The CDR3 DNA reads TGCGCCAGCAGCCCGCAGTTTGGGCCCAGCTCCTACAATGAGCAGTTCTTC.

V is TRBV7-9 and J is TRBJ2-6; 8 bases fit TRBD1. The CDR3 length is 15 residues. Trimming at V came to 4 bases and at J to 3 bases, leaving 2 bases not matched to a gene. Germline CDR1 reads SEHNR; CDR2 reads FQNEAQ (reference sequence). The CDR3 DNA follows: TGTGCCAGCAGCTGGACAGGGAGTGGGGCCAACGTCCTGACTTTC. It is translated as CASSWTGSGANVLTF.

J is TRBJ1-3 and V is TRBV7-2, with TRBD1 matching over 7 bases. Germline V gene lookup returns CDR1 SGHTA and CDR2 FQGNSA. The CDR3 has 15 amino acids. The V gene end was trimmed by 4 bases and the J gene end by 4 bases; junction bases not matched to a gene: 7. The CDR3 protein is CASSSRQGSGNTIYF. CDR3 coding DNA: TGTGCCAGCAGCTCCAGACAGGGATCCGGAAACACCATATATTTT.

The chain has TRBV6-5 and TRBJ1-6; a possible D gene is TRBD1 (5 bases). This CDR3 contains 15 residues. Trimming took off 3 bases at V and 2 bases at J, with 8 bases between the two ends. Germline-derived CDR1 and CDR2 are MNHEY and SVGAGI. The CDR3, as DNA: TGTGCCAGCAGTTATGAGGGGCCCTATAATTCACCCCTCCACTTT. Protein product: CASSYEGPYNSPLHF.

The chain uses TRBV11-2 and TRBJ2-2; D is perhaps TRBD1 (6 bases). The CDR3 length is 15 residues. Germline V gives CDR1 SGHAT, CDR2 FQNNGV. V shed 7 bases and J shed 4 bases, with 16 bases lying between them. The CDR3 coding sequence is TGTGCCAGCATAGACAGGAACCTAGGCACCGGGGAGCTGTTTTTT. Translation: CASIDRNLGTGELFF.

The chain uses TRBV12-5 and TRBJ1-1; 8 nucleotides line up with TRBD1. The CDR3 is 16 amino acids. Trimming removed 1 base from V and 2 bases from J; junction bases left unmatched: 6. CDR1 and CDR2 (germline): LGHNT, FRNRAP. CDR3 sequence: CASGLDRGKVNTEAFF. For the CDR3, the DNA is TGTGCTAGTGGTTTGGACAGGGGGAAGGTAAACACTGAAGCTTTCTTT.

The genes are TRBV7-2 and TRBJ1-3; TRBD1 agrees at 10 bases. V dropped 2 bases and J dropped 2; count of bases not matched to a gene: 6. Germline CDR1 SGHTA, CDR2 FQGNSA. This CDR3 is built from 17 residues. The CDR3 here is CASSLRRDRGTGNTIYF. The CDR3 nucleotides are TGTGCCAGCAGCTTAAGGAGGGACAGGGGCACTGGAAACACCATATATTTT.

The V and J genes are TRBV7-3 and TRBJ2-1, with TRBD2 matching over 8 bases. CDR3 length: 15 amino acids. Germline values: CDR1 SGHTA, CDR2 FQGTGA. Unmatched junction bases numbered 9, after V lost 4 bases and J lost 7 bases. In nucleotides, the CDR3 is TGTGCCAGCAGCTCAAGCGGGAGAGTGATGAATGAGCAGTTCTTC. Residues: CASSSSGRVMNEQFF.

The J gene is TRBJ1-6, the V gene TRBV30, with D perhaps TRBD1 (5 bases). V lost 4 bases and J 7 bases, leaving 8 bases between the germline ends. This CDR3 is built from 12 residues. Germline V gene data show CDR1 as GTSNPN and CDR2 as SVGIG (reference sequence). This CDR3 reads CAWNGGNSPLHF. CDR3 sequence (DNA): TGTGCCTGGAATGGGGGGAATTCACCCCTCCACTTT.

The CDR3 bases are TGTGCCAGCAGCCAGTCCGCAGACCTCTTGACAGATACGCAGTATTTT. Translated: CASSQSADLLTDTQYF. The genes are TRBV3-1 (or the pseudogene TRBV3-2) and TRBJ2-3; D not resolved. In germline, CDR1 is LGHDT, CDR2 YNNKEL (reference sequence). This CDR3 contains 16 residues. The V end lost 3 bases, the J end lost 3 bases, and 16 bases lay between the germline ends.

The gene calls are TRBV27 and TRBJ2-7; D is unresolved. This CDR3 region has 14 residues. CDR1 and CDR2 (germline): MNHEY, SMNVEV (reference sequence). Trimming left V 2 bases short and J 3 bases short, with 11 bases between. The CDR3 DNA reads as TGTGCCAGCAGTTTAACTTTGGGGAACTACGAGCAGTACGTC. It encodes CASSLTLGNYEQYV.

This clone turned up a few times. This chain joins TRBV7-9 and TRBJ1-1, with D possibly matching TRBD1 (5 bases). The CDR3 length is 13 residues. V lost 3 bases and J 3 bases, leaving 8 bases between the germline ends. From germline, CDR1 is SEHNR and CDR2 FQNEAQ (reference sequence). CDR3 sequence: CASSFLGDTEAFF. In DNA, the CDR3 is TGTGCCAGCAGCTTTCTGGGGGACACTGAAGCTTTCTTT.

This clone was recorded a few times. J is TRBJ1-5 and V is TRBV11-2; D is unclear. The germline CDR1 and CDR2 sequences are SGHAT and FQNNGV. V gave up 1 base and J gave up 5 bases, with 12 bases separating them. The CDR3 consists of 15 residues. The CDR3 sequence: CASSLGWPKDQPQHF. In DNA, the CDR3 is TGTGCCAGCAGCTTAGGGTGGCCCAAAGATCAGCCCCAGCATTTT. The complete variable domain, with remaining parts taken from reference TRBV11-2 and TRBJ1-5, reads EAGVAQSPRYKIIEKRQSVAFWCNPISGHATLYWYQQILGQGPKLLIQFQNNGVVDDSQLPKDRFSAERLKGVDSTLKIQPAKLEDSAVYLCASSLGWPKDQPQHFGDGTRLSIL.

This clone was observed a single time. The gene calls are TRBV5-1 and TRBJ1-1; no definite D call. Trimming took off 1 base at V and 2 bases at J, with 9 bases between the two ends. Germline CDR1 and CDR2: SGHRS and YFSETQ. The CDR3 length is 14 residues. In nucleotides, the CDR3 is TGCGCCAGCAGCTTGTACGGGATAAACACTGAAGCTTTCTTT. As protein: CASSLYGINTEAFF.

The chain has TRBV7-9 and TRBJ2-5, with a tentative D call TRBD2 (5 bases). V was pared by 1 base and J by 3 bases, with 18 bases between. The CDR3 runs 17 residues. Per the germline V gene, CDR1 is SEHNR and CDR2 is FQNEAQ (reference sequence). CDR3 sequence reads: CASSLVSAGIQEETQYF. The DNA of the CDR3 is TGTGCCAGCAGCTTAGTGTCGGCGGGTATCCAGGAAGAGACCCAGTACTTC.